This record concerns one T cell receptor (beta chain) sequence. Its specificity is unknown. Unrecorded immune exposure was likely among donors, who were nominally healthy when sampled. With 60 Vbeta and 13 Jbeta primers, the PCR was carried out. Using immunoSEQ multiplex PCR, the repertoire was profiled, and TCRdb retains in-frame clones only, with some absent. The table lists 85,000 to 100,000 clones, about four fifths of them singletons, with approximately 3.8% in the top ten. This sample was included in a study of cytomegalovirus exposure and HLA in healthy donors. The CDR3 runs to 15 residues. V shed 0 bases, J shed 3 bases, and the junction held 4 bases outside the gene matches. The germline CDR1 and CDR2 sequences are MNHNY and SVGAGI (reference sequence). Study-level findings and limits: Accurate prediction of most subjects' HLA-A and HLA-B alleles from TCR beta sequences was reported. Researchers counted 150 to 200 TCR beta chains as cytomegalovirus-associated.

The sequence was obtained from a woman aged 35 to 49 in good health and CMV-seronegative. The sample consisted of PBMCs. The chain carries TRBV6-6 and TRBJ2-7; 8 bases fit TRBD1. The CDR3 DNA reads as TGTGCCAGCAGTTACTCAGGACAGGGTCACTACGAGCAGTACTTC. Translated: CASSYSGQGHYEQYF.